This T cell receptor beta chain was retrieved from a study of blood T cells in healthy people across ages. This clonotype turned up a few times. The antigen remains unidentified. A second PCR, run for roughly 7 to 12 cycles, used a sample-barcoded 5' primer plus a J-beta primer mix. A single record per CDR3 protein comes from TCRdb applying MiXCR to the 5' RACE reads. The data contain roughly 800,000 distinct CDR3 sequences, roughly 64% of them seen just once; the ten biggest clones take up roughly 22%. With V trimmed by 0 bases and J by 6 bases, 3 bases remained unmatched. Germline V gene lookup returns CDR1 MNHEY and CDR2 SVGAGI. CDR3 length equals 15 residues. Regarding the study as a whole: Roughly linear declines in TCR beta diversity per million T cells occurred with age.

The chain couples TRBV6-5 to TRBJ2-1; the match to TRBD2 covers 9 bases. The origin of this receptor is a young man in good health. The sequenced sample was blood. CDR3 loop: CASSYSAGGINEQFF. In nucleotides, the CDR3 is TGTGCCAGCAGTTACTCGGCGGGAGGGATCAATGAGCAGTTCTTC.